This T cell receptor beta chain was documented in a study of blood T cell repertoires in COVID-19. Study-level information: Sites across the United States, Italy and Spain contributed samples from acute and convalescent COVID-19.

The V gene's germline CDR1 is SGHRS and CDR2 YFSETQ. Trimming took 3 bases from V and 7 from J, leaving 6 bases between them. This CDR3 spans 11 amino acids. TCRdb's copy holds only in-frame clones and misses some; the assay was immunoSEQ multiplex PCR. The repertoire consists of 400,000 or so clones, with around 89% occurring once and the leading ten covering around 1.1%. Across under 25 US areas, participants ranged in age from roughly 18 to 95 years. The receptor was derived from a man aged 25-45 years who had recovered from COVID-19. The chain joins TRBV5-1 to TRBJ2-3; D is uncertain. The sequencing input was PBMCs or T cells enriched from blood (not recorded which). CDR3 bases: TGCGCCAGCAGCTCCCAATATACGCAGTATTTT. Its translation is CASSSQYTQYF.